This T cell receptor (beta chain) was identified in a study of blood T cell repertoires in COVID-19. On the study more broadly: Donors in the United States, Italy and Spain gave samples during acute or convalescent COVID-19. T cells, B-cell-depleted T cells, or PBMCs supplied cDNA or gDNA.

Authors' methods: Scientists estimated how many nucleated cells there were by amplifying reference gene primers. Sequencing was performed with immunoSEQ multiplex PCR; in TCRdb, only in-frame clones are kept and a portion is missing. V and J calls and clone size follow that table, whereas D and trimming were derived from the DNA. The profile shows 150,000 or so clones, 83% of them singletons. Germline V gene lookup returns CDR1 SGHRS and CDR2 YFSETQ. V lost 4 bases and J lost 8; bases outside the gene matches: 6. CDR3 length: 14 residues. Patients from Seattle were sampled longitudinally, starting during active infection. Notes on this clone: The same CDR3 arises from other DNA sequences in this sample as well.

The chain links TRBV5-1 to TRBJ1-4; 9 nucleotides agree with TRBD1. The receptor's source is a woman aged 55-70 years with COVID-19, enrolled during active disease. Material for sequencing was peripheral blood. CDR3 residues: CASSTGTGYEKLFF. The CDR3 DNA follows: TGCGCCAGCAGCACCGGGACAGGGTACGAAAAACTGTTTTTT. The variable domain in full, completed from reference TRBV5-1 and TRBJ1-4, reads KAGVTQTPRYLIKTRGQQVTLSCSPISGHRSVSWYQQTPGQGLQFLFEYFSETQRNKGNFPGRFSGRQFSNSRSEMNVSTLELGDSALYLCASSTGTGYEKLFFGSGTQLSVL.